This passage covers 30 T cell receptor beta chains from one sample sequenced in a study of CXCR3-negative and CXCR3-positive naive CD8 T cells. Each TRB cDNA library was prepared by 5' RACE (with UMI labels). TCRdb reprocessed the 5' RACE reads, keeping one entry per CDR3 protein, no DNA. The sample yields tens of thousands of distinct CDR3 sequences, of which the top ten take up 2.5% to 3%. Sequencing used naive CXCR3- CD8+ T cells from blood. The subset is: CD45RO-CCR7+CD27+CD95- naive CD8+ T cells lacking CXCR3 (TNR3-). Receptors originate from a human donor in good health. Some clones in this sample may be carry-over from other donors' samples.

J is TRBJ2-7 and V is TRBV2; TCRdb names TRBD1, which stays unverified in the absence of DNA. The CDR3 has 12 residues. Germline values: CDR1 SNHLY, CDR2 FYNNEI. CDR3 sequence reads: CASIYRGYEQYF.

The chain is built from TRBV7-8 and TRBJ2-7; no DNA is available, so the TRBD2 call from TCRdb remains unchecked. Germline lookup yields CDR1 SGHVS and CDR2 FQNEAQ. CDR3 length: 16 amino acids. The CDR3 sequence is CASSLARLAGSLEQYF.

V gene TRBV21-1 combines with J gene TRBJ2-1; checking the TCRdb D call of TRBD2 is not possible without DNA. TRBV21-1 is recorded as a pseudogene. The CDR3 has 21 residues. CDR3 residues: CASRIPGTGQKLAGEHNEQFF.

This chain uses TRBV11-3 with TRBJ2-2; TCRdb names TRBD1, which stays unverified in the absence of DNA. This CDR3 contains 16 residues. Germline values: CDR1 SGHNT, CDR2 YENEEA. CDR3 sequence: CASSSLTGGNTGELFF.

This chain joins TRBV7-9 and TRBJ2-7; TCRdb indicates TRBD1, and absent DNA this call remains unverified. Germline V gene lookup returns CDR1 SEHNR and CDR2 FQNEAQ (reference sequence). This CDR3 contains 16 residues. CDR3 loop: CASRGDDRASLYEQYF.

The V and J genes are TRBV13 and TRBJ2-1; the D call from TCRdb, TRBD1, cannot be confirmed without DNA. This CDR3 has 14 amino acids. The germline CDR1 and CDR2 sequences are PRHDT and FYEKMQ (reference sequence). CDR3 protein: CASSPESSYNEQFF.

The rearrangement links TRBV9 to TRBJ2-1; TCRdb outputs TRBD2, but without DNA this stays unchecked. The germline gives CDR1 SGDLS, CDR2 YYNGEE. The CDR3 spans 16 residues. The CDR3 protein is CASSVGIAGHFDEQFF. Full variable domain (remainder filled in from reference TRBV9 and TRBJ2-1): DSGVTQTPKHLITATGQRVTLRCSPRSGDLSVYWYQQSLDQGLQFLIQYYNGEERAKGNILERFSAQQFPDLHSELNLSSLELGDSALYFCASSVGIAGHFDEQFFGPGTRLTVL.

This rearrangement joins TRBV19 to TRBJ2-1; as DNA is missing, the TRBD1 call by TCRdb cannot be tested. The CDR3 covers 11 residues. The germline gives CDR1 LNHDA, CDR2 SQIVND (reference sequence). The CDR3 region is CATSGGGEKFF.

The rearrangement joins TRBV5-1 to TRBJ2-1. Germline V CDR1 and CDR2: SGHRS, YFSETQ. The CDR3 length is 13 residues. The CDR3: CASRDPRRNEQFF.

The chain employs TRBV14 and TRBJ1-1; TCRdb gives TRBD1 as the D gene, but with no DNA this cannot be confirmed. CDR3 length: 15 residues. Germline CDR1 is SGHDN and CDR2 is FVKESK. The CDR3 here is CASSQGYRTDLEAFF.

The rearrangement uses TRBV21-1 and TRBJ2-6; TCRdb names TRBD1, which stays unverified in the absence of DNA. TRBV21-1 is given as a pseudogene. The CDR3 covers 21 residues. CDR3 loop: CASSKALAVPGSNTGANVLTF.

This sequence joins TRBV6-5 and TRBJ1-1; the D call of TRBD1 rests on TCRdb alone, since no DNA is present to check it. This CDR3 is built from 13 residues. The germline V gene has CDR1 MNHEY and CDR2 SVGAGI. The CDR3 loop reads CASSYAGGTEAFF.

This rearrangement joins TRBV25-1 to TRBJ1-2. The length of the CDR3 is 15 residues. Per the germline V gene, CDR1 is MGHDK and CDR2 is SYGVNS. CDR3 sequence reads: CASNPLEEGSYGYTF.

The genes are TRBV20-1 and TRBJ1-1; TCRdb's D call, TRBD1, is unchecked because there is no DNA. The CDR3 has 14 amino acids. Germline V gene lookup returns CDR1 DFQATT and CDR2 SNEGSKA (reference sequence). The CDR3 spells CSAWGDRGNTEAFF.

According to its frequency, this clonotype is medium-sized (0.01 to 0.1%). The genes are TRBV12-3 or TRBV12-4 and TRBJ1-1; TCRdb's D call of TRBD1 is untestable without DNA. CDR3 size: 13 residues. The CDR3 loop is CASSQGGSSEAFF.

The chain couples TRBV6-2 or TRBV6-3 to TRBJ2-2. Per germline, CDR1 MNHEY and CDR2 SVGEGT. The CDR3 runs 12 residues. CDR3: CASSYMAGELFF.

This clonotype is deemed medium-sized by its frequency. V usage is TRBV5-1 and J usage is TRBJ2-4; TCRdb lists TRBD1, though no DNA is available to test this call. The CDR3 loop spans 15 amino acids. The germline CDR1 and CDR2 sequences are SGHRS and YFSETQ. This CDR3 is CASRITGGAKNIQYF.

The chain is built from TRBV12-3 or TRBV12-4 and TRBJ2-1. This CDR3 is 11 amino acids long. The CDR3 sequence is CASTANNEQFF.

The V and J genes are TRBV29-1 and TRBJ2-3. CDR1 is SQVTM and CDR2 is ANQGSEA in the germline V gene. The CDR3 sequence is 17 residues long. The CDR3 protein is CSVGEVYNKRSTDTQYF.

The genes are TRBV5-1 and TRBJ2-2. CDR3 length: 12 amino acids. Per the germline V gene, CDR1 is SGHRS and CDR2 is YFSETQ. The CDR3 sequence: CASSWATGELFF.

J is TRBJ2-2 and V is TRBV25-1; TCRdb picks TRBD2, but there is no DNA to check that call. The CDR3 contains 18 residues. Germline values: CDR1 MGHDK, CDR2 SYGVNS. The CDR3 sequence: CASSESGLAGADTGELFF.

The rearrangement links TRBV6-2 or TRBV6-3 to TRBJ2-1; absent DNA, TCRdb's TRBD2 call cannot be checked. The CDR3 runs 15 residues. Germline V gene lookup returns CDR1 MNHEY and CDR2 SVGEGT. This CDR3 is CASSYLTSGVNEQFF.

This rearrangement joins TRBV12-3 or TRBV12-4 to TRBJ2-3; lacking DNA, the TRBD1 call made by TCRdb goes unchecked. This CDR3 comprises 14 residues. This CDR3 reads CASSFSGRTDTQYF.

The chain combines TRBV7-9 with TRBJ2-1. The CDR3 covers 15 residues. Germline lookup yields CDR1 SEHNR and CDR2 FQNEAQ (reference sequence). The CDR3 spells CASSPRSISYNEQFF.

The J gene is TRBJ1-1, the V gene TRBV5-1. CDR3 size: 16 residues. The germline gives CDR1 SGHRS, CDR2 YFSETQ. The CDR3 region is CASSSPTMDRNTEAFF.

The chain recombines TRBV18 with TRBJ2-7; TCRdb designates TRBD2, a call that cannot be tested without DNA. Germline-derived CDR1 and CDR2 are KGHSH and LQKENI. The CDR3 totals 14 residues. CDR3 amino acids: CASSFKGLADEQYF.

This chain joins TRBV9 and TRBJ1-2; TCRdb's D call, TRBD1, is unchecked because there is no DNA. The germline V gene encodes CDR1 SGDLS and CDR2 YYNGEE. This CDR3 is built from 12 residues. CDR3 region: CASSATGRGYTF. Combining the CDR3 with reference TRBV9 and TRBJ1-2 gives the whole variable domain DSGVTQTPKHLITATGQRVTLRCSPRSGDLSVYWYQQSLDQGLQFLIQYYNGEERAKGNILERFSAQQFPDLHSELNLSSLELGDSALYFCASSATGRGYTFGSGTRLTVV.

V usage is TRBV12-3 or TRBV12-4 and J usage is TRBJ2-3; TCRdb gives TRBD1 as the D gene, but with no DNA this cannot be confirmed. The length of the CDR3 is 17 residues. The CDR3 reads CASSLVSQGPNTDTQYF.

J is TRBJ1-2 and V is TRBV12-3 or TRBV12-4; TCRdb lists TRBD1, though no DNA is available to test this call. The length of the CDR3 is 16 residues. The CDR3 spells CASSADRGLYNYGYTF.

The chain is built from TRBV12-3 or TRBV12-4 and TRBJ2-1; no DNA is available, so the TRBD2 call from TCRdb remains unchecked. The CDR3 is 15 amino acids. The CDR3 sequence: CASSLDLASLNEQFF.